A selection of T cell receptor beta chains follows, all from one sample in a study of T cells in Graves' hyperthyroidism and ophthalmopathy. TCRdb passed the multiplex PCR reads through MiXCR, listing each CDR3 protein once. The data show 500,000 or so distinct CDR3 sequences, roughly a sixth seen once. Sample: blood. These TCRs come from a woman aged 18 to 35 with Graves' ophthalmopathy. CDR3s include the opening cysteine and the closing phenylalanine or tryptophan. The D gene is left open where the match is weak. Not every row has a clone size; where given, it reads once, few, many or a size class.

j_call: TRBJ2-6
clone_size: NA
v_call: TRBV7-3
d_call: NA
cdr3_nt: TGTGCCAGCAGCTTAATGGGCAGTACTGGGGCCAACGTCCTGACTTTC
cdr3_aa: CASSLMGSTGANVLTF

j_call: TRBJ2-1
clone_size: many
v_call: TRBV6-1
d_call: TRBD1
cdr3_nt: TGTGCCAGCAGGGGACAGGTTGAGCAGTTCTTC
cdr3_aa: CASRGQVEQFF

j_call: TRBJ2-7
clone_size: many
v_call: TRBV28
d_call: TRBD2
cdr3_nt: TGTGCCAGCAGGCATAGCGGGAGCTCCTACGAGCAGTACTTC
cdr3_aa: CASRHSGSSYEQYF

j_call: TRBJ1-3
clone_size: NA
v_call: TRBV9
d_call: NA
cdr3_nt: TGTGCCAGCAGCCCCCGGGACACCATATATTTT
cdr3_aa: CASSPRDTIYF

j_call: TRBJ1-6
clone_size: many
v_call: TRBV2
d_call: NA
cdr3_nt: TGTGCCAGCAGTGAAGCGGGCAGTAATTCACCCCTCCACTTT
cdr3_aa: CASSEAGSNSPLHF

j_call: TRBJ1-4
clone_size: NA
v_call: TRBV3-1
d_call: NA
cdr3_nt: TGTGCCAGCAGCCAAGAGCATCTGGGGGGAAATGAAAAACTGTTTTTT
cdr3_aa: CASSQEHLGGNEKLFF

j_call: TRBJ2-2
clone_size: few
v_call: TRBV12-3/TRBV12-4
d_call: NA
cdr3_nt: TGTGCCAGCAGTTCAGACAGAGCCGCGAACACCGGGGAGCTGTTTTTT
cdr3_aa: CASSSDRAANTGELFF

j_call: TRBJ2-6
clone_size: NA
v_call: TRBV3-1
d_call: NA
cdr3_nt: TGTGCCAGCAGCGACCTACAGGACCAGGGGGCCAACGTCCTGACTTTC
cdr3_aa: CASSDLQDQGANVLTF

j_call: TRBJ1-1
clone_size: NA
v_call: TRBV6-5
d_call: NA
cdr3_nt: TGTGCCAGCAGTTACTCGAGCAACCCGTCGAACACTGAAGCTTTCTTT
cdr3_aa: CASSYSSNPSNTEAFF

j_call: TRBJ2-7
clone_size: many
v_call: TRBV28
d_call: NA
cdr3_nt: TGTGCCAGCAGTTTAGCGAACTCCCTTTACGAGCAGTACTTC
cdr3_aa: CASSLANSLYEQYF

j_call: TRBJ2-1
clone_size: NA
v_call: TRBV9
d_call: TRBD2
cdr3_nt: TGTGCCAGCAGCGTATCTAGCGGGAAGGCAATTTTAGGAGATGAGCAGTTCTTC
cdr3_aa: CASSVSSGKAILGDEQFF

j_call: TRBJ2-2
clone_size: few
v_call: TRBV10-3
d_call: NA
cdr3_nt: TGTGCCATCAGTTTGGGACCCGCGAACACCGGGGAGCTGTTTTTT
cdr3_aa: CAISLGPANTGELFF

j_call: TRBJ2-7
clone_size: many
v_call: TRBV24-1
d_call: NA
cdr3_nt: TGTGCCACCAGTGATGGGGGGGACACCTACGAGCAGTACTTC
cdr3_aa: CATSDGGDTYEQYF

j_call: TRBJ1-2
clone_size: many
v_call: TRBV29-1
d_call: NA
cdr3_nt: TGCAGCGTTGGGCGGCTCGGCGACGGCTATGGCTACACCTTC
cdr3_aa: CSVGRLGDGYGYTF

j_call: TRBJ2-1
clone_size: NA
v_call: TRBV7-3
d_call: TRBD2
cdr3_nt: TGTGCCAGCAGTTCCGGGACTAGCGGGGGTGGTGAGCAGTTCTTC
cdr3_aa: CASSSGTSGGGEQFF

j_call: TRBJ1-2
clone_size: NA
v_call: TRBV19
d_call: TRBD1
cdr3_nt: TGTGCCAGTATGCAGGGGGCCGGCTATGGCTACACCTTC
cdr3_aa: CASMQGAGYGYTF

j_call: TRBJ2-7
clone_size: many
v_call: TRBV30
d_call: TRBD2
cdr3_nt: TGTGCCTGGAGCGCCGGGACTAGCGGGAGATACGAGCAGTACTTC
cdr3_aa: CAWSAGTSGRYEQYF

j_call: TRBJ1-2
clone_size: few
v_call: TRBV29-1
d_call: NA
cdr3_nt: TGCAGCGTTATGAACTATGGCTACACCTTC
cdr3_aa: CSVMNYGYTF

j_call: TRBJ2-2
clone_size: many
v_call: TRBV2
d_call: NA
cdr3_nt: TGTGCCATAAAACGGGGTGGATCCACCGGGGAGCTGTTTTTT
cdr3_aa: CAIKRGGSTGELFF

j_call: TRBJ1-1
clone_size: NA
v_call: TRBV29-1
d_call: TRBD1
cdr3_nt: TGCAGCGTTTCAGGGGGCCCGAACACTGAAGCTTTCTTT
cdr3_aa: CSVSGGPNTEAFF

j_call: TRBJ2-7
clone_size: few
v_call: TRBV15
d_call: NA
cdr3_nt: TGTGCCACCAGCAGAGATCTCGGAGCGGGTACTTACGAGCAGTACTTC
cdr3_aa: CATSRDLGAGTYEQYF

j_call: TRBJ2-3
clone_size: NA
v_call: TRBV6-4
d_call: TRBD2
cdr3_nt: TGTGCCAGCAGTGGTCTAGCGGGTAGCACAGATACGCAGTATTTT
cdr3_aa: CASSGLAGSTDTQYF

j_call: TRBJ2-2
clone_size: NA
v_call: TRBV10-3
d_call: TRBD1
cdr3_nt: TGTGCCATCAGTACAACCGGGACAGGGACCACCGGGGAGCTGTTTTTT
cdr3_aa: CAISTTGTGTTGELFF

j_call: TRBJ1-2
clone_size: NA
v_call: TRBV6-2/TRBV6-3
d_call: TRBD1
cdr3_nt: TGTGCCAGCAGTTACAACAGGGGGCGGCATGGCTACACCTTC
cdr3_aa: CASSYNRGRHGYTF

j_call: TRBJ2-2
clone_size: NA
v_call: TRBV3-1
d_call: TRBD1
cdr3_nt: TGTGCCGGCAGCCTACAGGGGGCTGGAACCGGGGAGCTGTTTTTT
cdr3_aa: CAGSLQGAGTGELFF

j_call: TRBJ1-3
clone_size: many
v_call: TRBV18
d_call: NA
cdr3_nt: TGTGCCAGCTCACCCGCGGGAACTGGAAACACCATATATTTT
cdr3_aa: CASSPAGTGNTIYF

j_call: TRBJ2-7
clone_size: many
v_call: TRBV28
d_call: TRBD2
cdr3_nt: TGTGCCACCGCGGACAGCGGGGGGTACGAGCAGTACTTC
cdr3_aa: CATADSGGYEQYF

j_call: TRBJ1-1
clone_size: few
v_call: TRBV5-1
d_call: NA
cdr3_nt: TGCGCCAGCAGCCCCCTGGGACAACCAGAAGCTTTCTTT
cdr3_aa: CASSPLGQPEAFF

j_call: TRBJ1-1
clone_size: NA
v_call: TRBV20-1
d_call: NA
cdr3_nt: TGCAGTGCTAGAAGGCACTCAGGGAACACTGAAGCTTTCTTT
cdr3_aa: CSARRHSGNTEAFF

j_call: TRBJ2-3
clone_size: few
v_call: TRBV28
d_call: TRBD2
cdr3_nt: TGTACCAGCAGGCGACTAGCTGAGCGGACAGATACGCAGTATTTT
cdr3_aa: CTSRRLAERTDTQYF

j_call: TRBJ2-2
clone_size: few
v_call: TRBV15
d_call: TRBD1
cdr3_nt: TGTGCCACCAGCAGAGATCCGACAGGGGATTTGGGCGGGGAGCTGTTTTTT
cdr3_aa: CATSRDPTGDLGGELFF

j_call: TRBJ2-1
clone_size: NA
v_call: TRBV7-8
d_call: TRBD2
cdr3_nt: TGTGCCAGCAGGGGCCGGACTAGCGGGGTTTACAATGAGCAGTTCTTC
cdr3_aa: CASRGRTSGVYNEQFF

j_call: TRBJ2-4
clone_size: many
v_call: TRBV6-6
d_call: NA
cdr3_nt: TGTGCCAGCAGTTACTCTGGCGGGGCCGGACAAAACATTCAGTACTTC
cdr3_aa: CASSYSGGAGQNIQYF

j_call: TRBJ2-1
clone_size: few
v_call: TRBV19
d_call: NA
cdr3_nt: TGTGCCAGTAGTACGGGGGAACCGTACAATGAGCAGTTCTTC
cdr3_aa: CASSTGEPYNEQFF

j_call: TRBJ2-3
clone_size: NA
v_call: TRBV6-5
d_call: NA
cdr3_nt: TGTGCCAGCAGTTACTCGGGGGGAATGAGGCCCACAGATACGCAGTATTTT
cdr3_aa: CASSYSGGMRPTDTQYF

j_call: TRBJ2-1
clone_size: many
v_call: TRBV6-2/TRBV6-3
d_call: NA
cdr3_nt: TGTGCCAGCTGCACAGCTCCCTACAATGAGCAGTTCTTC
cdr3_aa: CASCTAPYNEQFF

j_call: TRBJ2-5
clone_size: NA
v_call: TRBV7-2
d_call: NA
cdr3_nt: TGTGCCAGCAGCGTAATGTGGCAAGAGACCCAGTACTTC
cdr3_aa: CASSVMWQETQYF

j_call: TRBJ2-3
clone_size: few
v_call: TRBV10-2
d_call: NA
cdr3_nt: TGCGCCAGCAGTGACGGGGTAGGTCTAGCGACCGATACGCAGTATTTT
cdr3_aa: CASSDGVGLATDTQYF

j_call: TRBJ2-1
clone_size: NA
v_call: TRBV3-1
d_call: NA
cdr3_nt: TGTGCCAGCAGTCAATACATAGGGACGGGTCACAATAAGCAGTTCTTC
cdr3_aa: CASSQYIGTGHNKQFF

j_call: TRBJ1-1
clone_size: few
v_call: TRBV25-1
d_call: NA
cdr3_nt: TGTGCCAGCAGTGAGGACACCACTGAAGCTTTCTTT
cdr3_aa: CASSEDTTEAFF

j_call: TRBJ2-1
clone_size: once
v_call: TRBV6-5
d_call: TRBD1
cdr3_nt: TGTGCCAGCAGTTACGGGACAGTTAGATTCTTC
cdr3_aa: CASSYGTVRFF